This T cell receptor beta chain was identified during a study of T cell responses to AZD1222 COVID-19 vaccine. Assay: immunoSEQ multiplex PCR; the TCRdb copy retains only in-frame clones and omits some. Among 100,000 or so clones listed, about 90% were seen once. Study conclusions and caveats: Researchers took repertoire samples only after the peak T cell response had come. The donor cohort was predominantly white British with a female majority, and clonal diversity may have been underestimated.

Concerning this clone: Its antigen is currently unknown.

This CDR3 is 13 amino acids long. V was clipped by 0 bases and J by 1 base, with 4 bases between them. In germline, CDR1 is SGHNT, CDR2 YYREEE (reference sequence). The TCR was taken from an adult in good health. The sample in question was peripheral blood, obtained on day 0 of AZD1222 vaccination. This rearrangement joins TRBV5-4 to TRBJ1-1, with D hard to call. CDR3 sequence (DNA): TGTGCCAGCAGCTTGGCCAGGAACACTGAAGCTTTCTTT. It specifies CASSLARNTEAFF.